This TCR beta chain is from a study of identical twins listed by TCRdb under 2016. Background for the entire study: To test whether fetal clonotypes persist, this study deep-sequenced TCR alpha and beta repertoires from monozygotic twins, from unrelated adults of various ages, and from cord blood. To rule out contamination, replicate twin experiments were performed at different times with different library preparation protocols.

To prepare the library, 5' RACE was applied. Sequencing was carried out with an Illumina HiSeq 2000. A universal primer binding site was introduced by template switching, and a unique molecular identifier was present in the final cDNA, enabling accurate counting of TCR cDNA molecules. First-strand cDNA for TCR alpha and beta chains was synthesized from specific primers in the conserved constant-segment region. To control for contamination, each cDNA library was double barcoded with a SMART-Mk sample barcode plus Illumina barcodes. TruSeq adapter sequences and Illumina sample barcodes were added in two successive PCR steps. TCR alpha and beta cDNA libraries were sequenced on the Illumina HiSeq platform with custom primers. Under the source paper's analysis protocol: Raw reads were processed with MiGEC to extract unique molecular identifiers, and MiXCR was used to determine CDR3 positions. For each individual, recombination models were inferred using an EM algorithm with the repgenHMM and IGoR tools. Shared clonotypes were analyzed with the tcR package in R, and sharing was normalized by the product of cloneset sizes. Out-of-frame nonproductive sequences were analyzed to study raw recombination free of thymic and clonal selection effects. The raw public data were reprocessed by TCRdb itself: fastp quality trimming at Q25, MiXCR clonotype calling, in-frame beta chains only. Identical CDR3 protein sequences are pooled into one entry, listed with their most common genes and DNA. The V and J calls and clone size are TCRdb's, not the authors'. For this sample there are 200,000 to 250,000 distinct CDR3 sequences; about 13% appear just once. The ten largest clones add up to roughly 3.7% of the sample.

Overall study outcomes, separate from this receptor: In monozygotic twins, out-of-frame TCR alpha sharing was systematically underestimated by recombination models, although the models agreed with sharing between unrelated individuals. Because the same donors could not be followed over many years, the conclusions depended on cross-sectional statistical analysis. Zero-insertion analyses could be partly confounded by invariant T cells such as MAIT and iNKT, though diverse VJ usage argued against such confounding for most clonotypes. Abundant cord blood beta clonotypes carried fewer insertions; young adult naive repertoires showed a weaker similar trend, while memory repertoires showed none. A weaker excess of twin sharing was found in beta out-of-frame sequences because the signal-to-noise ratio was lowered by fewer shared sequences. Compared with coincidental sharing between unrelated individuals, out-of-frame TCR alpha sequences shared between twins had an excess of sequences with low generation probability.

This clonotype was counted many times. No antigen is known for it. The record has no base qualities; no much larger clone is one base away. All donors were healthy Caucasians. Three pairs of female monozygotic twins, all aged about 18 to 29 years, made up the twin cohort. Miltenyi CD45RO+ enrichment and human naive T-cell isolation kits were used to isolate memory (CD45RO+) and naive T cells from PBMC. The sample was also reused in another study, on yellow fever vaccine responses in identical twins. As that second study puts it: The T cell response to vaccination in identical twins was reported by the authors to appear partly convergent and partly personalized. In the study, vaccine-responding T cell clones were precisely tracked in identical twins.

The sequencing input was memory (CD45RO+) T cells sorted from blood. Reading the label with the study, this specimen's cell subset or site is: CD45RO+ enriched T cells. The sequence derives from a woman aged 18-35 years in good health.

Here the CDR3 is given as CASSPRGRSLNNEQFF. The DNA reads TGTGCCAGCAGTCCCAGGGGGCGGAGTTTGAACAATGAGCAGTTCTTC. The chain uses TRBV12-3 or TRBV12-4 and TRBJ2-1; TRBD1 lines up with 8 middle nucleotides. The CDR3 covers 16 residues, taking in both the cysteine and the phenylalanine. Only the CDR3 region is kept as DNA, spanning 48 bases read in frame from base 1. The V end gives up 5 bases and the J end 5 bases, leaving 11 bases in the junction not matched to a gene.